The 18 T cell receptor beta chains given below trace back to one sample, sequenced in a study of blood T cell repertoires in COVID-19 (dated by TCRdb to the early 2020s). The library was made by the immunoSEQ multiplex PCR assay. Not all clones reach the TCRdb copy of this immuneACCESS table, which keeps in-frame sequences only. Checked studies attribute under half of the gap to unresolved V genes and leave the rest unexplained. The sample has some 180,000 clones on record, 80% to 90% of them singletons. The top ten clones comprise around 2.1% of the sample. The material sequenced was peripheral blood. Source of these receptors: a woman of 80 years or more with acute or convalescent COVID-19.

For the CDR3, the DNA is TGTGCCAGCAGCCGTAGCGCTAGCACAGATACGCAGTATTTT. Its translation is CASSRSASTDTQYF. The chain employs TRBV6-5 and TRBJ2-3, with D perhaps matching TRBD2 (5 bases). Germline CDR1 and CDR2: MNHEY and SVGAGI. Trimming removed 6 bases at V and 0 bases at J, with 10 bases between. CDR3 size: 14 residues.

The V gene is TRBV6-5, the J gene TRBJ1-6; D possibly corresponds to TRBD1 (5 bases). CDR3 length: 15 residues. Germline V gene lookup returns CDR1 MNHEY and CDR2 SVGAGI. V dropped 6 bases and J dropped 10 bases, with 19 bases sitting between them. DNA for the CDR3: TGTGCCAGCAGGACCACGATAACCCCAGGGTCACCCCTCCACTTT. Its protein is CASRTTITPGSPLHF.

CDR3 loop: CASSYGQNQETQYF. DNA of the CDR3: TGTGCCAGCAGTTATGGACAGAACCAAGAGACCCAGTACTTC. This chain joins TRBV6-5 and TRBJ2-5, with D possibly being TRBD1 (6 bases). Trimming left V 3 bases short and J 0 bases short, with 8 bases between. The germline gives CDR1 MNHEY, CDR2 SVGAGI. The CDR3 sequence is 14 residues long.

The genes are TRBV7-9 and TRBJ1-3; a weak D match, TRBD1 (6 bases). The CDR3 runs to 15 residues. Germline CDR1 is SEHNR and CDR2 is FQNEAQ (reference sequence). V was clipped by 5 bases and J by 0 bases, with 11 bases between them. This chain's CDR3 is CASSGVGASGNTIYF. CDR3 coding DNA: TGTGCCAGCAGCGGAGTGGGGGCCTCTGGAAACACCATATATTTT.

The chain recombines TRBV5-1 with TRBJ2-3; 7 bases match TRBD1. The CDR3 is 15 amino acids. The V segment lost 2 bases and the J segment 2 bases; nucleotides outside the gene matches: 5. Germline V lookup: CDR1 SGHRS, CDR2 YFSETQ. The CDR3, as DNA: TGCGCCAGCAGCTTCCGACAGGGCCCCACAGATACGCAGTATTTT. Its protein product is CASSFRQGPTDTQYF.

The chain combines TRBV5-1 with TRBJ2-7, with D possibly being TRBD1 (6 bases). CDR3 length equals 15 residues. CDR1 SGHRS and CDR2 YFSETQ come from the germline V gene. V gave up 1 base and J gave up 4 bases, with 15 bases separating them. CDR3 sequence: CASSLPQGGSYEQYF. The CDR3 coding sequence is TGCGCCAGCAGCTTGCCCCAAGGGGGATCTTACGAGCAGTACTTC.

V is TRBV28 and J is TRBJ2-7, with TRBD1 identical over 9 bases. This CDR3 has 15 residues. V shed 5 bases and J 2 bases; nucleotides not matched to a gene: 7. CDR1 MDHEN and CDR2 SYDVKM come from the germline V gene. The CDR3: CASSKEQGAAYEQYF. As DNA, the CDR3 is TGTGCCAGCAGTAAGGAACAGGGGGCGGCCTACGAGCAGTACTTC.

The chain links TRBV28 to TRBJ2-1, with TRBD2 matching over 10 bases. The CDR3 has 16 residues. Trimming removed 4 bases from V and 5 bases from J; junction bases left unmatched: 8. The V gene's germline CDR1 is MDHEN and CDR2 SYDVKM. This CDR3 is CASSSYRTSGHNEQFF. The CDR3 bases are TGTGCCAGCAGTTCCTACCGGACTAGCGGTCACAATGAGCAGTTCTTC.

The genes are TRBV5-4 and TRBJ2-5, with TRBD1 as a possible D gene (5 bases). Germline V lookup: CDR1 SGHNT, CDR2 YYREEE (reference sequence). V lost 1 base, J lost 5 bases, and 9 bases lay in between. The CDR3 runs to 13 residues. The CDR3: CASSLKGPETQYF. The CDR3 DNA sequence: TGTGCCAGCAGCTTGAAGGGGCCGGAGACCCAGTACTTC. Looking up the rest from reference TRBV5-4 and TRBJ2-5 gives the full variable domain: ETGVTQSPTHLIKTRGQQVTLRCSSQSGHNTVSWYQQALGQGPQFIFQYYREEENGRGNFPPRFSGLQFPNYSSELNVNALELDDSALYLCASSLKGPETQYFGPGTRLLVL.

CDR3 loop: CASSTQGTSYEQYF. Here the CDR3 DNA reads TGCGCCAGCAGCACACAGGGAACCTCCTACGAGCAGTACTTC. This chain connects TRBV5-1 to TRBJ2-7, with D tentatively TRBD1 (6 bases). CDR3 length: 14 amino acids. Germline CDR1 and CDR2: SGHRS and YFSETQ. V was cut by 4 bases and J by 0 bases, with 11 bases left in between.

The V call is TRBV6-2 or TRBV6-3, the J call TRBJ2-1, with 12 nucleotides matching TRBD2. V was pared by 0 bases and J by 8 bases, with 17 bases of the junction left unmatched. CDR3 size: 20 residues. Germline-derived CDR1 and CDR2 are MNHEY and SVGEGT. The CDR3 sequence: CASSYSRRQGPSGRAHEQFF. CDR3 nucleotides: TGTGCCAGCAGTTACTCGAGACGACAGGGCCCTAGCGGGAGGGCACATGAGCAGTTCTTC.

This chain connects TRBV3-1 (or the pseudogene TRBV3-2) to TRBJ1-2; the D gene is possibly TRBD1 (5 bases). Deletions cut 0 bases from V and 8 bases from J, with 16 bases between. Per germline, CDR1 LGHDT and CDR2 YNNKEL (reference sequence). The CDR3 spans 15 residues. The CDR3 sequence is CASSQDDRGVEGYTF. CDR3 bases: TGTGCCAGCAGCCAAGACGACAGAGGAGTGGAAGGCTACACCTTC.

The chain recombines TRBV6-1 with TRBJ1-4; maybe TRBD1 (6 bases). The V end lost 0 bases, the J end lost 0 bases, and 17 bases lay between the germline ends. CDR3 size: 19 residues. Per the germline V gene, CDR1 is MNHNS and CDR2 is SASEGT. Here the CDR3 reads CASSEAAGRGSATNEKLFF. In nucleotides, the CDR3 is TGTGCCAGCAGTGAAGCGGCCGGCAGGGGAAGTGCAACTAATGAAAAACTGTTTTTT.

This chain uses TRBV5-4 with TRBJ2-1; D is unclear. The CDR3 totals 12 residues. Deletions cut 4 bases from V and 9 bases from J, with 11 bases between. Germline V gene sequence: CDR1 SGHNT, CDR2 YYREEE (reference sequence). CDR3 nucleotide sequence: TGTGCCAGCAGCATGGATCGGAGTGAGCAGTTCTTC. Protein sequence: CASSMDRSEQFF.

This clone was seen more than once but under ten times. This chain uses TRBV18 with TRBJ2-3; 7 positions match TRBD1. V lost 5 bases to trimming and J lost 4 bases; unmatched junction nucleotides: 12. CDR1 KGHSH and CDR2 LQKENI come from the germline V gene. The CDR3 is made up of 16 amino acids. DNA of the CDR3: TGTGCCAGCTCAGCCTTCGGGACAGTCGTTTCAGATACGCAGTATTTT. Encoded protein: CASSAFGTVVSDTQYF.

Notes on this clone: Other nucleotide sequences in the sample specify the same CDR3. The chain couples TRBV29-1 to TRBJ1-1; D possibly corresponds to TRBD1 (6 bases). The V end was cut by 6 bases, the J end by 1 base, with 9 bases between. Germline lookup yields CDR1 SQVTM and CDR2 ANQGSEA. This CDR3 spans 12 amino acids. CDR3 loop: CSVGQGNTEAFF. In nucleotides, the CDR3 is TGCAGCGTGGGACAAGGGAACACTGAAGCTTTCTTT.

The V call is TRBV30, the J call TRBJ1-3, with D maybe TRBD1 (5 bases). This CDR3 is built from 15 residues. V lost 4 bases and J 2 bases, leaving 15 bases between the germline ends. Germline loops: CDR1 GTSNPN, CDR2 SVGIG (reference sequence). CDR3 DNA: TGTGCCTGGACGACCGCCGGGGGGGCTGGAAACACCATATATTTT. It encodes CAWTTAGGAGNTIYF.

This sequence joins TRBV6-5 and TRBJ1-4; D uncertain. This CDR3 spans 12 amino acids. Germline CDR1 MNHEY, CDR2 SVGAGI. Trimming took off 8 bases at V and 7 bases at J, with 11 bases between the two ends. CDR3 nucleotides: TGTGCCAGCTTCACCCCGGGTGAAAAACTGTTTTTT. It is translated as CASFTPGEKLFF.